These 24 T cell receptor beta chains share one sample of origin, sequenced in a study of shared clonotypes between healthy human individuals. TCRdb's copy holds only in-frame clones and misses some; the assay was immunoSEQ multiplex PCR. The table has about 2.4 million clones, 93% seen once. Input material: naive CD4+ T cells from PBMCs. Subset meaning: CD45RA+ positively selected. The receptors shown here come from a man aged 18 to 29 in good health. Some clones in this sample may be carry-over from other donors' samples.

The chain carries TRBV4-1 and TRBJ1-1; maybe TRBD1 (6 bases). Germline lookup yields CDR1 MGHRA and CDR2 YSYEKL. CDR3 length equals 17 residues. Trimming pared 1 base from V and 3 bases from J, leaving 18 bases between. CDR3: CASSQVPRRGGDTEAFF. The CDR3 nucleotides read TGCGCCAGCAGCCAAGTACCACGCAGGGGAGGGGACACTGAAGCTTTCTTT.

The J gene is TRBJ1-1, the V gene TRBV25-1, with 10 positions matching TRBD1. V lost 3 bases, J lost 4 bases, and 5 bases stayed unmatched. Germline CDR1 and CDR2: MGHDK and SYGVNS. CDR3 length equals 15 residues. CDR3 DNA: TGTGCCAGCAGTGACAGACGGACAGGGGGCACTGAAGCTTTCTTT. Translating it yields CASSDRRTGGTEAFF.

CDR3 sequence reads: CASSQYYGYTF. DNA for the CDR3: TGTGCCAGCAGCCAGTACTATGGCTACACCTTC. The chain uses TRBV7-9 and TRBJ1-2; D unclear. The V end lost 5 bases, the J end lost 3 bases, and 4 bases lay between the germline ends. The CDR3 totals 11 residues. Germline V gene sequence: CDR1 SEHNR, CDR2 FQNEAQ (reference sequence).

The V gene is TRBV4-2, the J gene TRBJ2-7, with TRBD1 as a possible D gene (6 bases). Germline loops: CDR1 LGHNA, CDR2 YNFKEQ. The CDR3 totals 17 residues. V was cut by 1 base and J by 1 base, with 17 bases left in between. Here the CDR3 reads CASSQGSPDRSSYEQYF. The CDR3 DNA is TGTGCCAGCAGCCAAGGTTCCCCCGACAGGAGTTCCTACGAGCAGTACTTC.

The chain is built from TRBV9 and TRBJ2-5; 9 bases are shared with TRBD2. CDR3 length: 15 residues. Germline lookup yields CDR1 SGDLS and CDR2 YYNGEE. After removal of 1 base from V and 4 bases from J, the junction contained 5 bases not matched to a gene. The CDR3 DNA follows: TGTGCCAGCAGCGTAAGGCTAGCGGGACGAGAGACCCAGTACTTC. Translation gives CASSVRLAGRETQYF.

The rearrangement joins TRBV28 to TRBJ1-2, with a tentative D call TRBD1 (5 bases). Per the germline V gene, CDR1 is MDHEN and CDR2 is SYDVKM. There are 12 residues in the CDR3. The V and J ends lost 9 bases and 4 bases respectively, with 12 bases between them. As DNA, the CDR3 is TGTGCCAGTACCATGGGGGTCTATGGCTACACCTTC. Amino acids: CASTMGVYGYTF.

CDR3 region: CASSRALAGGPSYNEQFF. DNA of the CDR3: TGCGCCAGCAGTCGAGCGCTAGCGGGAGGTCCCTCCTACAATGAGCAGTTCTTC. V is TRBV4-3 and J is TRBJ2-1, with 11 bases fitting TRBD2. V was clipped by 6 bases and J by 0 bases; unmatched bases: 10. The germline CDR1 and CDR2 sequences are LGHNA and YSLEER. The CDR3 has 18 residues.

The count of this clone is one. The genes are TRBV28 and TRBJ2-2, with D possibly matching TRBD2 (6 bases). Deletions cut 8 bases from V and 3 bases from J, with 16 bases between. Germline V gives CDR1 MDHEN, CDR2 SYDVKM. The CDR3 covers 15 residues. CDR3 sequence (DNA): TGTGCCAGCTCTCCTGCCGGGGGTGACACCGGGGAGCTGTTTTTT. Its protein product is CASSPAGGDTGELFF.

This chain joins TRBV18 and TRBJ2-1, with 7 bases aligning to TRBD2. CDR3 length equals 13 residues. Trimming cost V 2 bases and J 9 bases; bases outside gene matches: 4. The germline gives CDR1 KGHSH, CDR2 LQKENI. The CDR3 sequence: CASSPEASGEQFF. CDR3 bases: TGTGCCAGCTCACCAGAGGCTAGCGGTGAGCAGTTCTTC.

For this clone: At one of its ends the junction is not consistent with the germline gene, which may arise from a read error. This chain links TRBV7-9 with TRBJ2-5; D possibly uses TRBD1 or TRBD2 (5 bases each). The CDR3 spans 13 residues. Germline lookup yields CDR1 SEHNR and CDR2 FQNEAQ (reference sequence). In DNA, the CDR3 is TGTGCCAGCAGCTTAGCGGCTGGGACGCCTGACAACTTC. The encoded protein is CASSLAAGTPDNF.

This rearrangement joins TRBV9 to TRBJ1-1; D unresolved. The CDR3 covers 14 residues. Germline V gene sequence: CDR1 SGDLS, CDR2 YYNGEE. V was clipped by 1 base and J by 1 base, with 8 bases between them. The CDR3 region has the DNA TGTGCCAGCAGCGTAACACTAGCGAACACTGAAGCTTTCTTT. Translation: CASSVTLANTEAFF.

This chain connects TRBV5-1 to TRBJ1-5; TRBD1 might be the D (5 bases). The CDR3 is 13 residues long. Germline loops: CDR1 SGHRS, CDR2 YFSETQ. Trimming pared 4 bases from V and 3 bases from J, leaving 8 bases between. The CDR3 coding sequence is TGCGCCAGCAGCCGGGGACTCAATCAGCCCCAGCATTTT. The encoded protein is CASSRGLNQPQHF.

CDR3 in DNA: TGCGCCAGCAGCCCAGGGGACAGGACTAACACCGGGGAGCTGTTTTTT. The encoded protein is CASSPGDRTNTGELFF. J is TRBJ2-2 and V is TRBV4-1; 8 positions agree with TRBD1. This CDR3 has 16 amino acids. Germline lookup yields CDR1 MGHRA and CDR2 YSYEKL. V lost 4 bases and J lost 2; bases outside the gene matches: 6.

V and J are TRBV29-1 and TRBJ1-1; D possibly corresponds to TRBD1 (6 bases). V gave up 5 bases and J gave up 0 bases, with 22 bases separating them. This CDR3 has 17 amino acids. Looked up from germline, CDR1 is SQVTM and CDR2 is ANQGSEA. The CDR3 region is CSVPASPLDSMNTEAFF. CDR3 coding DNA: TGCAGCGTTCCCGCATCCCCTTTGGACAGCATGAACACTGAAGCTTTCTTT.

The V gene is TRBV28, the J gene TRBJ1-5; the match to TRBD1 covers 9 bases. Germline V gives CDR1 MDHEN, CDR2 SYDVKM. The CDR3 extends over 16 amino acids. The trim removed 5 bases at V and 2 bases at J, leaving 7 bases unmatched. CDR3 nucleotides: TGTGCCAGCAGTCCATACAGGGGGCTCGGCAATCAGCCCCAGCATTTT. It encodes CASSPYRGLGNQPQHF.

The rearrangement links TRBV5-1 to TRBJ2-2; a possible D gene is TRBD1 (6 bases). Germline V gene data show CDR1 as SGHRS and CDR2 as YFSETQ. CDR3 length equals 16 residues. V lost 2 bases and J lost 5, with 16 bases in between. CDR3 bases: TGCGCCAGCAGCTTCATACGGCAGGGGCTTACCGGGGAGCTGTTTTTT. Its translation is CASSFIRQGLTGELFF. The full variable domain, rest sourced from reference TRBV5-1 and TRBJ2-2, is KAGVTQTPRYLIKTRGQQVTLSCSPISGHRSVSWYQQTPGQGLQFLFEYFSETQRNKGNFPGRFSGRQFSNSRSEMNVSTLELGDSALYLCASSFIRQGLTGELFFGEGSRLTVL.

This clone was picked up one time. The chain combines TRBV5-4 with TRBJ1-5, with D perhaps TRBD1 (6 bases). Trimming took off 4 bases at V and 2 bases at J, with 10 bases between the two ends. CDR1 SGHNT and CDR2 YYREEE come from the germline V gene (reference sequence). CDR3 size: 14 residues. The CDR3 sequence: CASSAGVGNQPQHF. As DNA, the CDR3 is TGTGCCAGCAGCGCAGGGGTCGGCAATCAGCCCCAGCATTTT.

V gene TRBV11-3 combines with J gene TRBJ2-7, with D possibly called TRBD1 or TRBD2 (6 bases each). Trimming left V 2 bases short and J 3 bases short, with 8 bases between. The germline V gene encodes CDR1 SGHNT and CDR2 YENEEA. The CDR3 covers 13 residues. This CDR3 reads CASSLRGHYEQYF. The CDR3 region has the DNA TGTGCCAGCAGCTTACGGGGGCACTACGAGCAGTACTTC. Using reference TRBV11-3 and TRBJ2-7 for the parts outside the CDR3, the full variable domain is EAGVVQSPRYKIIEKKQPVAFWCNPISGHNTLYWYLQNLGQGPELLIRYENEEAVDDSQLPKDRFSAERLKGVDSTLKIQPAELGDSAVYLCASSLRGHYEQYFGPGTRLTVT.

This rearrangement joins TRBV7-9 to TRBJ1-5, with 7 bases aligning to TRBD1. This CDR3 contains 16 residues. Germline-derived CDR1 and CDR2 are SEHNR and FQNEAQ (reference sequence). Trimming took 3 bases from V and 1 from J; bases not matched to a gene: 6. CDR3 DNA sequence: TGTGCCAGCAGCTTCGGCAGGGGGGGGAGCAATCAGCCCCAGCATTTT. This encodes CASSFGRGGSNQPQHF.

The chain uses TRBV29-1 and TRBJ1-3; D is possibly TRBD1 (5 bases). CDR3 length equals 13 residues. CDR1 is SQVTM, CDR2 ANQGSEA, per germline. Trimming removed 5 bases at V and 4 bases at J, with 12 bases between. The CDR3 is CSVSGRAGNTIYF. CDR3 DNA: TGCAGCGTTTCGGGCAGGGCCGGAAACACCATATATTTT.

J is TRBJ2-2 and V is TRBV5-1; 9 bases are a match to TRBD2. The CDR3 has 15 amino acids. Trimming at V came to 4 bases and at J to 2 bases, leaving 3 bases not matched to a gene. The germline CDR1 and CDR2 sequences are SGHRS and YFSETQ. CDR3: CASSKGTSNTGELFF. The CDR3 DNA reads as TGCGCCAGCAGCAAGGGGACTAGCAACACCGGGGAGCTGTTTTTT.

The chain recombines TRBV7-2 with TRBJ1-5; no firm D call. Germline-derived CDR1 and CDR2 are SGHTA and FQGNSA. There are 15 residues in the CDR3. Trimming removed 3 bases at V and 0 bases at J, with 9 bases between. The CDR3 sequence: CASSLERNSNQPQHF. The CDR3 region has the DNA TGTGCCAGCAGCTTGGAACGGAATAGCAATCAGCCCCAGCATTTT.

The rearrangement links TRBV5-1 to TRBJ1-1; D remains ambiguous. Germline CDR1 is SGHRS and CDR2 is YFSETQ. This CDR3 region has 14 residues. V shed 6 bases and J shed 1 base, with 13 bases lying between them. Here the CDR3 reads CASKREEGNTEAFF. The CDR3 DNA reads as TGCGCCAGCAAACGGGAGGAGGGGAACACTGAAGCTTTCTTT. Full variable domain (remainder filled in from reference TRBV5-1 and TRBJ1-1): KAGVTQTPRYLIKTRGQQVTLSCSPISGHRSVSWYQQTPGQGLQFLFEYFSETQRNKGNFPGRFSGRQFSNSRSEMNVSTLELGDSALYLCASKREEGNTEAFFGQGTRLTVV.

This sequence joins TRBV4-1 and TRBJ1-1; weak D call: TRBD1 (6 bases). V lost 1 base and J lost 3, with 18 bases in between. Germline-derived CDR1 and CDR2 are MGHRA and YSYEKL. The CDR3 contains 17 residues. The CDR3 sequence: CASSQGGDRGGHTEAFF. The CDR3 coding sequence is TGCGCCAGCAGCCAAGGAGGGGACCGAGGGGGGCACACTGAAGCTTTCTTT.